The present entry profiles one T cell receptor (beta chain) with its context. Its cognate antigen is unknown. This sample is drawn from a study of regulatory T cells in long-lasting Graves disease. Regarding time point: newly diagnosed GD, antithyroid drugs for less than 3 months. There was RNA extracted from PBMCs, and the TCR library was made from it. Study findings and constraints: Only peripheral blood was studied, not thyroid tissue. TRBV28 was favored in persistent disease, as were TRBJ1-2 and TRBJ2-5.

V lost 5 bases to trimming and J lost 5 bases; unmatched junction nucleotides: 10. The CDR3 consists of 16 residues. The V gene's germline CDR1 is LGHDT and CDR2 YNNKEL (reference sequence). According to the study, TCR beta libraries were built with iRepertoire HTBI primers and CDR3-region Arm-PCR. Each CDR3 protein gets one entry after TCRdb re-called the multiplex PCR reads with MiXCR. The sample has about 240,000 distinct CDR3 sequences; 20% are singletons. The sample in question was peripheral blood mononuclear cells (PBMCs), obtained at new diagnosis, from a patient treated with antithyroid drugs. V and J are TRBV3-1 and TRBJ2-1; the match to TRBD2 covers 9 bases. The sequence was obtained from a female donor with Graves disease. The CDR3 nucleotides are TGTGCCAGCAGCACCCGCGGGGGGGTGGTCGACAATGAGCAGTTCTTC. Protein sequence: CASSTRGGVVDNEQFF.